The 9 T cell receptor beta chains listed next were all sequenced from one sample in a study of the immune and genomic landscape of osteosarcoma (dated by TCRdb to the early 2020s). The library relied on the immunoSEQ multiplex PCR assay. TCRdb stores this immuneACCESS table with in-frame sequences only. Part of the clones is absent; in the studies checked, under half of the shortfall reflects unresolved V genes, and no reason is known for the rest. Within this sample are more than 600 clones, with 60% to 85% of them counted one time only. The biggest ten clones account for roughly 6.6% of the sample. The sequencing input was primary tumor tissue from the femur. What the cell subset or site label conveys for this sample: resected primary osteosarcoma tumor. All receptors come from a man under 40 with osteosarcoma. The age is the age at diagnosis.

The chain couples TRBV29-1 to TRBJ2-3; 12 bases fit TRBD1. V trimming: 8 bases; J trimming: 3 bases; junction bases outside the gene matches: 9. Germline lookup yields CDR1 SQVTM and CDR2 ANQGSEA. The CDR3 is made up of 15 amino acids. CDR3 DNA sequence: TGCAGCTCCCGGGGGGGACAGGGGGCAACAGATACGCAGTATTTT. Translating it yields CSSRGGQGATDTQYF.

The CDR3 protein is CASSAIGIAMNTEAFF. CDR3 bases: TGTGCCAGTAGTGCGATTGGGATAGCCATGAACACTGAAGCTTTCTTT. The rearrangement joins TRBV19 to TRBJ1-1, with D unclear. Trimming removed 5 bases from V and 0 bases from J, with 16 bases in between. Germline CDR1 reads LNHDA; CDR2 reads SQIVND (reference sequence). CDR3 length: 16 amino acids.

The rearrangement uses TRBV6-5 and TRBJ2-3; D might be TRBD2 (6 bases). Germline CDR1 and CDR2: MNHEY and SVGAGI. The germline V and J ends were trimmed by 6 bases and 5 bases, with 12 bases remaining between them. The CDR3 consists of 13 residues. The DNA for the CDR3 is TGTGCCAGCAGCCGACTGGGGGGAGATACGCAGTATTTT. The encoded protein is CASSRLGGDTQYF.

J is TRBJ1-2 and V is TRBV7-9; 8 bases match TRBD1. Germline assignment: CDR1 SEHNR and CDR2 FQNEAQ (reference sequence). The ends lost 5 bases at V and 1 base at J; junction bases unmatched: 6. This CDR3 comprises 15 residues. The CDR3 DNA follows: TGTGCCAGCAGCCAGACAGGGGCGAATAACTATGGCTACACCTTC. Residues: CASSQTGANNYGYTF.

The V and J genes are TRBV4-3 and TRBJ1-6; D remains unclear. CDR1 is LGHNA, CDR2 YSLEER, per germline. V dropped 0 bases and J dropped 7 bases, with 10 bases sitting between them. The CDR3 length is 15 residues. CDR3 DNA: TGCGCCAGCAGCCAAGAAGACGGCCCAAATTCACCCCTCCACTTT. Protein product: CASSQEDGPNSPLHF.

The chain combines TRBV7-7 with TRBJ2-5; D unclear. The V gene's germline CDR1 is SSHAT and CDR2 FNYEAQ (reference sequence). The CDR3 covers 16 residues. V gave up 3 bases and J gave up 3 bases, with 17 bases separating them. The CDR3 spells CASSLERKGREETQYF. The CDR3 bases are TGTGCCAGCAGCTTGGAACGTAAGGGAAGAGAAGAGACCCAGTACTTC.

This clone appeared a single time. In DNA, the CDR3 is TGTGCCAGCAGTCCGAGCACAGATACGCAGTATTTT. It yields the protein CASSPSTDTQYF. The chain has TRBV2 and TRBJ2-3; no clear D gene. CDR1 is SNHLY and CDR2 is FYNNEI in the germline V gene. The V end lost 5 bases, the J end lost 0 bases, and 3 bases lay between the germline ends. The CDR3 covers 12 residues.

This sequence joins TRBV9 and TRBJ2-7; D is perhaps TRBD2 (5 bases). Germline loops: CDR1 SGDLS, CDR2 YYNGEE. The CDR3 consists of 14 residues. Trimming took 5 bases from V and 2 from J, leaving 14 bases between them. The CDR3 spells CASSEGGSTYEQYF. The CDR3 nucleotides are TGTGCCAGCAGTGAGGGCGGGTCCACCTACGAGCAGTACTTC.

CDR3 DNA: TGTGCCAGCAGGGCTAGCGGCTTAGGGACCCAGTACTTC. Protein sequence: CASRASGLGTQYF. The genes are TRBV27 and TRBJ2-5, with 7 bases matching TRBD2. CDR1 and CDR2 (germline): MNHEY, SMNVEV (reference sequence). The CDR3 is 13 amino acids. Losses at the gene ends were 6 bases for V and 7 bases for J; bases not matched to a gene: 8.